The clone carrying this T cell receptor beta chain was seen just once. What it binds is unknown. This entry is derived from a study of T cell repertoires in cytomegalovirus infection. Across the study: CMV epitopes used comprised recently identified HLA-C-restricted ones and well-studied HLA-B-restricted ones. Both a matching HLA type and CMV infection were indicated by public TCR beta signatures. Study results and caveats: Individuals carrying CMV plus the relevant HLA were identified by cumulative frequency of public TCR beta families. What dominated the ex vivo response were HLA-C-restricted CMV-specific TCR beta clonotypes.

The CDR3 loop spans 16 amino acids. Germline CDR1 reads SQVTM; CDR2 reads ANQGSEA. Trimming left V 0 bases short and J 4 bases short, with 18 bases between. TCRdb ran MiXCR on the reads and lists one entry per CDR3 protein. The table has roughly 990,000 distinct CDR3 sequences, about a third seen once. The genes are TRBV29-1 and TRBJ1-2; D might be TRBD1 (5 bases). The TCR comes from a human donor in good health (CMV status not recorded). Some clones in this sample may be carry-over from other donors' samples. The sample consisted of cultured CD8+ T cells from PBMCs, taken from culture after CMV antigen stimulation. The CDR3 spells CSVEDRGGALIYGYTF. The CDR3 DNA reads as TGCAGCGTTGAAGATAGAGGAGGGGCTCTGATCTATGGCTACACCTTC.